Listed here are 19 T cell receptor beta chains from one sample, sequenced in a study of blood T cell repertoires in COVID-19. Repertoires were generated with immunoSEQ multiplex PCR, while TCRdb's copy carries only in-frame clones and drops some. This table has some 400,000 clones, over 75% appearing once. The sequenced material came from peripheral blood. These receptors all stem from a woman aged 55-70 years with COVID-19, enrolled during active disease.

This clone was seen a single time. The CDR3 nucleotides read TGTGCCAGCAGCTTAGAAAGCGGGACCTACACTGAAGCTTTCTTT. Translating gives CASSLESGTYTEAFF. The V call is TRBV11-2, the J call TRBJ1-1; tentative D call: TRBD1 (5 bases). CDR1 SGHAT and CDR2 FQNNGV come from the germline V gene. V was pared by 0 bases and J by 3 bases, with 11 bases between. The CDR3 spans 15 residues.

The gene calls are TRBV2 and TRBJ1-2; 8 bases match TRBD1. V gave up 6 bases and J gave up 6 bases; unmatched junction bases: 18. Germline CDR1 and CDR2: SNHLY and FYNNEI. The CDR3 length is 17 residues. CDR3 sequence: CASRTTAVRQGANGYTF. CDR3 coding DNA: TGTGCCAGCAGAACGACAGCCGTTAGGCAGGGGGCCAATGGCTACACCTTC.

This clone occurred many times. Other DNA variants within this sample encode the same CDR3. V usage is TRBV6-5 and J usage is TRBJ1-2; 7 positions agree with TRBD1. From germline, CDR1 is MNHEY and CDR2 SVGAGI. Trimming removed 6 bases from V and 2 bases from J; junction bases left unmatched: 3. The CDR3 extends over 13 amino acids. The CDR3 DNA reads as TGTGCCAGCAGAGAGACAGGGAACTATGGCTACACCTTC. The encoded protein is CASRETGNYGYTF.

This clone was seen more than once but under ten times. The chain carries TRBV13 and TRBJ1-1; TRBD1 matches 9 bases. The germline gives CDR1 PRHDT, CDR2 FYEKMQ (reference sequence). With V trimmed by 5 bases and J by 0 bases, 4 bases remained unmatched. This CDR3 comprises 15 residues. CDR3 DNA: TGTGCCAGCAGCCCGGGACAGGGACTGAACACTGAAGCTTTCTTT. Protein sequence: CASSPGQGLNTEAFF.

The chain links TRBV7-9 to TRBJ2-7; TRBD2 agrees at 7 bases. Germline V gene data show CDR1 as SEHNR and CDR2 as FQNEAQ (reference sequence). The V segment lost 1 base and the J segment 0 bases; nucleotides outside the gene matches: 6. This CDR3 region has 16 residues. The CDR3 loop is CASSLGSGALSYEQYF. The DNA of the CDR3 is TGTGCCAGCAGCTTAGGGAGCGGGGCTCTCTCCTACGAGCAGTACTTC.

This chain's CDR3 is CASSLLPGQTEAFF. The CDR3 DNA follows: TGTGCCAGCAGCCTCCTCCCGGGACAGACTGAAGCTTTCTTT. The chain joins TRBV6-5 to TRBJ1-1, with 7 bases aligning to TRBD1. This CDR3 region has 14 residues. V dropped 6 bases and J dropped 5; count of bases not matched to a gene: 9. From germline, CDR1 is MNHEY and CDR2 SVGAGI.

The rearrangement joins TRBV5-4 to TRBJ1-6; 9 nucleotides match TRBD1. The V gene's germline CDR1 is SGHNT and CDR2 YYREEE (reference sequence). V trimming: 4 bases; J trimming: 6 bases; junction bases outside the gene matches: 11. The CDR3 contains 17 residues. The CDR3 loop is CASSRPGTGSGNSPLHF. The CDR3 region has the DNA TGTGCCAGCAGCCGTCCCGGGACAGGGTCGGGTAATTCACCCCTCCACTTT.

This chain joins TRBV2 and TRBJ2-1; TRBD1 is a possible D gene (6 bases). V lost 10 bases and J lost 10, with 29 bases in between. The CDR3 loop spans 16 amino acids. Germline lookup yields CDR1 SNHLY and CDR2 FYNNEI. CDR3 region: CAITPRGSRAILEQFF. The CDR3, as DNA: TGTGCCATCACTCCCAGGGGCAGTCGGGCCATTTTGGAGCAGTTCTTC.

The chain has TRBV9 and TRBJ2-3; 9 bases map to TRBD2. The trim removed 4 bases at V and 0 bases at J, leaving 6 bases unmatched. The CDR3 sequence is 16 residues long. Germline CDR1 reads SGDLS; CDR2 reads YYNGEE. CDR3 nucleotide sequence: TGTGCCAGCAGCCCAGGACTAGCGCGGAGCACAGATACGCAGTATTTT. Its protein product is CASSPGLARSTDTQYF.

The J gene is TRBJ2-3, the V gene TRBV3-1 (or the pseudogene TRBV3-2), with TRBD2 as a possible D gene (6 bases). Germline lookup yields CDR1 LGHDT and CDR2 YNNKEL (reference sequence). The CDR3 spans 14 residues. V was pared by 4 bases and J by 4 bases, with 12 bases between. The CDR3 region is CASSPRGPPDTQYF. The CDR3 nucleotides read TGTGCCAGCAGCCCGCGGGGCCCCCCAGATACGCAGTATTTT.

This clone came up a few times. This chain connects TRBV9 to TRBJ1-1; TRBD1 is a possible D gene (5 bases). The CDR3 is 14 residues long. The germline V gene encodes CDR1 SGDLS and CDR2 YYNGEE. Trimming shortened V by 3 bases and J by 5 bases, and 14 bases separated the two germline ends. The CDR3 DNA reads TGTGCCAGCAGCGCCTCTGTGGGGGGAACTGAAGCTTTCTTT. Amino acid sequence: CASSASVGGTEAFF. Looking up the rest from reference TRBV9 and TRBJ1-1 gives the full variable domain: DSGVTQTPKHLITATGQRVTLRCSPRSGDLSVYWYQQSLDQGLQFLIQYYNGEERAKGNILERFSAQQFPDLHSELNLSSLELGDSALYFCASSASVGGTEAFFGQGTRLTVV.

CDR3 DNA: TGTGCCAGCGGAATCGGGACAGTTATTAACTATGGCTACACCTTC. Translating it yields CASGIGTVINYGYTF. The gene calls are TRBV6-5 and TRBJ1-2; 7 positions match TRBD1. The CDR3 covers 15 residues. Per the germline V gene, CDR1 is MNHEY and CDR2 is SVGAGI. Trimming removed 8 bases from V and 1 base from J; junction bases left unmatched: 10.

This clone has only a few counts. V usage is TRBV6-2 or TRBV6-3 and J usage is TRBJ1-5, with D perhaps matching TRBD1 (5 bases). The germline gives CDR1 MNHEY, CDR2 SVGEGT. The CDR3 loop spans 18 amino acids. Trimming shortened V by 2 bases and J by 3 bases, and 20 bases separated the two germline ends. The CDR3 coding sequence is TGTGCCAGCAGTTACCCCTCCGGACATCAATATTTCAATCAGCCCCAGCATTTT. Amino acid sequence: CASSYPSGHQYFNQPQHF.

The rearrangement links TRBV6-2 or TRBV6-3 to TRBJ1-2; D is possibly TRBD1 (5 bases). The CDR3 runs 14 residues. The ends were cut back, 1 base at V and 4 bases at J, with 10 bases in the middle. Germline V lookup: CDR1 MNHEY, CDR2 SVGEGT. The DNA of the CDR3 is TGTGCCAGCAGTTACTTGGGGCAGATCTATGGCTACACCTTC. Its protein is CASSYLGQIYGYTF.

CDR3 nucleotides: TGTGCCAGCAGCTTAGCGGGGACACACAATCAGCCCCAGCATTTT. It encodes CASSLAGTHNQPQHF. The chain carries TRBV7-9 and TRBJ1-5; tentative D call: TRBD1 (6 bases). Trimming took off 0 bases at V and 3 bases at J, with 9 bases between the two ends. Germline CDR1 and CDR2: SEHNR and FQNEAQ (reference sequence). There are 15 residues in the CDR3.

This chain connects TRBV19 to TRBJ2-6; 9 positions match TRBD1. V lost 5 bases to trimming and J lost 0 bases; unmatched junction nucleotides: 2. The CDR3 runs to 16 residues. The germline V gene has CDR1 LNHDA and CDR2 SQIVND (reference sequence). CDR3 loop: CASSGTGNSGANVLTF. CDR3 sequence (DNA): TGTGCCAGTAGTGGGACAGGGAACTCTGGGGCCAACGTCCTGACTTTC.

The rearrangement joins TRBV5-4 to TRBJ2-7; 11 bases are shared with TRBD2. The germline gives CDR1 SGHNT, CDR2 YYREEE (reference sequence). Losses at the gene ends were 3 bases for V and 6 bases for J; bases not matched to a gene: 5. This CDR3 is built from 14 residues. The CDR3 bases are TGTGCCAGCAGCTATAGCGGGGGGGCCTCCGAGCAGTACTTC. It is translated as CASSYSGGASEQYF.

The V call is TRBV29-1, the J call TRBJ2-7; D unclear. Germline CDR1 and CDR2: SQVTM and ANQGSEA. The CDR3 loop spans 13 amino acids. Trimming pared 5 bases from V and 6 bases from J, leaving 17 bases between. The CDR3 nucleotides read TGCAGCGTTACGCCCCTCGAGGCGTTCGAGCAGTACTTC. This sequence encodes CSVTPLEAFEQYF.

V is TRBV29-1 and J is TRBJ2-7; maybe TRBD2 (6 bases). Trimming pared 6 bases from V and 5 bases from J, leaving 23 bases between. The CDR3 runs to 15 residues. The germline CDR1 and CDR2 sequences are SQVTM and ANQGSEA. This CDR3 is CSVAGRFLGGDEQYF. CDR3 DNA: TGCAGCGTCGCCGGACGGTTTCTTGGAGGGGACGAGCAGTACTTC.